This T cell receptor beta chain is drawn from a study of blood T cell repertoires in COVID-19. On the study more broadly: The United States, Italy and Spain were the sources of the acute and convalescent COVID-19 samples. The cDNA or gDNA used as material had been derived from T cells, B-cell-depleted T cells, or PBMCs.

Original handling: Reference gene primer amplification in the assay estimated nucleated cell counts. Sequencing was performed with immunoSEQ multiplex PCR; in TCRdb, only in-frame clones are kept and a portion is missing. V, J and clone size are taken as reported in that table, and D and trimming were inferred from the DNA itself. The table lists some 150,000 clones, about 90% of them singletons. Trimming cost V 3 bases and J 6 bases, with 17 bases left between them. CDR1 and CDR2 (germline): LNHNV, YYDKDF (reference sequence). The CDR3 contains 15 residues. The sequenced sample was peripheral blood. The rearrangement joins TRBV15 to TRBJ1-2; no clear D gene. This clonotype was sampled from a man in his fifties or sixties who had recovered from COVID-19. The CDR3 region is CATSSSGGTRDGYTF. CDR3 DNA: TGTGCCACCAGCAGCTCAGGCGGCACTAGGGATGGCTACACCTTC.